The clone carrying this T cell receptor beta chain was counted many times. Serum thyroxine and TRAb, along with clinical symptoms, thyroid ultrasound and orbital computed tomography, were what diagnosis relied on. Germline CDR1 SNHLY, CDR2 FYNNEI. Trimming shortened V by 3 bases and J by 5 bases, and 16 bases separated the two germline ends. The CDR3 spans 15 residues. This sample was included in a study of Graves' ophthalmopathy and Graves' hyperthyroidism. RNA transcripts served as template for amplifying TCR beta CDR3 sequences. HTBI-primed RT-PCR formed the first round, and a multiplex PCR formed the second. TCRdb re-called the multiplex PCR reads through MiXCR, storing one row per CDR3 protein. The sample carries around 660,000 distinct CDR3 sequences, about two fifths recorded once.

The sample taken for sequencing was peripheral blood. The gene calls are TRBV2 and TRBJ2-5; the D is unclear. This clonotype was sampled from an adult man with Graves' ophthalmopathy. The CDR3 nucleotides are TGTGCCAGCAGTGATCCCACATCCCACACGGAGACCCAGTACTTC. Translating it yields CASSDPTSHTETQYF.